This T cell receptor (beta chain) originates from a study of post-analysis software for immune sequencing data. Looking at the study overall: In terms of disease course, relapsing-remitting, secondary progressive and progressive-relapsing multiple sclerosis were included.

TCR beta libraries were prepared from cDNA with unique molecular identifiers. T cells numbering roughly 0.9 to 10 million yielded cDNA molecules that totaled some 500,000. TCRdb re-derived calls from the PCR reads in MiXCR, one entry per CDR3 protein. The repertoire has roughly 570,000 distinct CDR3 sequences, under 40% of them found once; the top ten carry 4.5% to 7.5%. Study results and caveats: The normalized Chao1 diversity of multiple sclerosis patients was significantly lower than that of controls. Samples made in the same batch grouped tightly together by F measure. Comparison of patients with controls showed a handful of TRBV segments more frequent in patients, TRBV5-6, TRBV5-1 and TRBV20-1 among them.

This clonotype was detected a few times. Its target is unknown. The length of the CDR3 is 15 residues. V shed 4 bases, J shed 2 bases, and the junction held 7 bases outside the gene matches. CDR1 and CDR2 (germline): SGDLS, YYNGEE. The chain is built from TRBV9 and TRBJ1-1, with TRBD1 matching over 8 bases. The origin of this receptor is a girl between 2 and 17 years old with multiple sclerosis. Sequencing used blood. CDR3 nucleotide sequence: TGTGCCAGCAGCTCGAACAGGGGGAAAAACACTGAAGCTTTCTTT. Encoded protein: CASSSNRGKNTEAFF.